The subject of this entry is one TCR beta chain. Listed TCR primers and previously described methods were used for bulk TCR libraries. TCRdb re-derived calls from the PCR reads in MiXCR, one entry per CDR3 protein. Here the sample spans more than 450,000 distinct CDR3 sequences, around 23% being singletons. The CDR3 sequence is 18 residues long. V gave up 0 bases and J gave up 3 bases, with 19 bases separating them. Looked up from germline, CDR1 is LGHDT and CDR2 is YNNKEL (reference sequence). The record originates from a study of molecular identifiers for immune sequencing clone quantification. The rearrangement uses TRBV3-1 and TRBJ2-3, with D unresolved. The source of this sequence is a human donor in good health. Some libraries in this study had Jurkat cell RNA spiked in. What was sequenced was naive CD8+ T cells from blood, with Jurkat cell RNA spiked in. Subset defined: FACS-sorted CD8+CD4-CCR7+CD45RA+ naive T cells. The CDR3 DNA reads TGTGCCAGCAGCCAAGATCGGAGTACCCTCCGCTCAACAGATACGCAGTATTTT. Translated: CASSQDRSTLRSTDTQYF.